The 8 T cell receptor beta chains listed next were all sequenced from one sample in a study of blood T cell repertoires in COVID-19. Sequencing was performed with immunoSEQ multiplex PCR; in TCRdb, only in-frame clones are kept and a portion is missing. Found here are fewer than 150,000 clones, around four fifths of them singletons; the top ten hold about a fifth. Sequenced: peripheral blood. The receptors stem from an elderly man with acute or convalescent COVID-19.

This clone came up a few times. This sequence joins TRBV28 and TRBJ1-3, with D hard to call. Deletions cut 7 bases from V and 2 bases from J, with 15 bases between. Germline values: CDR1 MDHEN, CDR2 SYDVKM. This CDR3 is 15 amino acids long. In nucleotides, the CDR3 is TGTGCCAGCAAGTTTGCGGAGAGGGCTGGAAACACCATATATTTT. Translated: CASKFAERAGNTIYF. Complete variable domain (other parts from reference TRBV28 and TRBJ1-3): DVKVTQSSRYLVKRTGEKVFLECVQDMDHENMFWYRQDPGLGLRLIYFSYDVKMKEKGDIPEGYSVSREKKERFSLILESASTNQTSMYLCASKFAERAGNTIYFGEGSWLTVV.

This clone was found once. The sample carries other DNA sequences with the same CDR3. DNA of the CDR3: TGTGCCAGTAGTATAGGACAGACGAACACCGGGGAGCTGTTTTTT. This translates into CASSIGQTNTGELFF. The gene calls are TRBV19 and TRBJ2-2; D perhaps matches TRBD1 (5 bases). V was clipped by 1 base and J by 0 bases, with 6 bases between them. The germline V gene encodes CDR1 LNHDA and CDR2 SQIVND (reference sequence). This CDR3 region has 15 residues.

V is TRBV30 and J is TRBJ2-6; 8 nucleotides agree with TRBD1. With 1 base clipped from V and 1 base from J, the junction kept 9 bases outside the gene matches. The CDR3 contains 18 residues. CDR1 and CDR2 (germline): GTSNPN, SVGIG (reference sequence). The CDR3 is CAWSAVRTGFSGANVLTF. DNA of the CDR3: TGTGCCTGGAGTGCTGTACGGACAGGGTTTTCTGGGGCCAACGTCCTGACTTTC.

The V call is TRBV28, the J call TRBJ1-4; 8 bases are a match to TRBD1. The CDR3 extends over 14 amino acids. Germline assignment: CDR1 MDHEN and CDR2 SYDVKM. V was clipped by 2 bases and J by 6 bases; unmatched bases: 2. The DNA of the CDR3 is TGTGCCAGCAGTTTACAGGGGGCTTATGAAAAACTGTTTTTT. It translates to CASSLQGAYEKLFF.

This rearrangement joins TRBV7-8 to TRBJ2-3, with 9 bases fitting TRBD2. There are 16 residues in the CDR3. The germline gives CDR1 SGHVS, CDR2 FQNEAQ. With 5 bases clipped from V and 2 bases from J, the junction kept 8 bases outside the gene matches. In DNA, the CDR3 is TGTGCCAGCAGCCAACTCAGCGGGGGGTCCACAGATACGCAGTATTTT. Translation: CASSQLSGGSTDTQYF.

In this sample, this clone turned up many times. The chain combines TRBV29-1 with TRBJ2-2, with D possibly being TRBD1 (6 bases). Germline loops: CDR1 SQVTM, CDR2 ANQGSEA. The CDR3 loop spans 16 amino acids. V lost 7 bases and J lost 2, with 20 bases in between. CDR3 loop: CSAMSTRGPNTGELFF. CDR3 DNA sequence: TGCAGCGCAATGAGCACCAGGGGCCCCAACACCGGGGAGCTGTTTTTT.

The V call is TRBV5-1, the J call TRBJ2-7; 8 nucleotides agree with TRBD1. Germline assignment: CDR1 SGHRS and CDR2 YFSETQ. V trimming: 2 bases; J trimming: 6 bases; junction bases outside the gene matches: 4. This CDR3 is built from 13 residues. This CDR3 reads CASSLGQGREQYF. The CDR3 DNA is TGCGCCAGCAGCTTAGGACAGGGCCGCGAGCAGTACTTC. Supplemented by reference TRBV5-1 and TRBJ2-7, the full variable domain reads KAGVTQTPRYLIKTRGQQVTLSCSPISGHRSVSWYQQTPGQGLQFLFEYFSETQRNKGNFPGRFSGRQFSNSRSEMNVSTLELGDSALYLCASSLGQGREQYFGPGTRLTVT.

In this sample, this clone turned up a few times. CDR3 sequence reads: CASSEQLVRGVSYNEQFF. DNA of the CDR3: TGTGCCAGCAGTGAACAATTGGTACGGGGGGTATCCTACAATGAGCAGTTCTTC. The J gene is TRBJ2-1, the V gene TRBV2; TRBD2 matches at 7 bases. The CDR3 runs to 18 residues. Germline trimming cut 2 bases from V and 1 base from J; bases unmatched to any gene: 11. Germline V gene sequence: CDR1 SNHLY, CDR2 FYNNEI. Based on the CDR3 plus reference TRBV2 and TRBJ2-1, the full variable domain is EPEVTQTPSHQVTQMGQEVILRCVPISNHLYFYWYRQILGQKVEFLVSFYNNEISEKSEIFDDQFSVERPDGSNFTLKIRSTKLEDSAMYFCASSEQLVRGVSYNEQFFGPGTRLTVL.